The entry below describes one T cell receptor beta chain. Its cognate antigen is unknown. Only in-frame clones appear in the TCRdb table, and some are missing; sequencing was by immunoSEQ multiplex PCR. The table shows around 140,000 clones, with roughly 92% occurring only once. This record belongs to a study of T cell responses to AZD1222 COVID-19 vaccine. Overall study findings and caveats: Baseline seropositivity characterized only a handful of AZD1222 recipients.

Germline V gene lookup returns CDR1 SEHNR and CDR2 FQNEAQ (reference sequence). The V end was cut by 5 bases, the J end by 7 bases, with 14 bases between. The CDR3 spans 13 residues. This clonotype was sampled from an adult in good health. The source material was peripheral blood, sampled on day 0 of AZD1222 vaccination. This rearrangement joins TRBV7-9 to TRBJ2-5; TRBD2 might be the D (7 bases). The CDR3 DNA is TGTGCCAGCAGCCCTGCAAGGGGGGGGACCCAGTACTTC. As protein: CASSPARGGTQYF.